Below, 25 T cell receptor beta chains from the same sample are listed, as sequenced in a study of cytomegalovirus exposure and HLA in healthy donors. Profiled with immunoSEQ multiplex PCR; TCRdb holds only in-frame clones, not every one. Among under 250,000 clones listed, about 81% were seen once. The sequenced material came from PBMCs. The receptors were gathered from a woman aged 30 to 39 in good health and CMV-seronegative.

The chain's CDR3 is CASSPGRQPGETQYF. The DNA for the CDR3 is TGTGCCAGCAGCCCGGGTCGACAACCGGGGGAGACCCAGTACTTC. The chain is built from TRBV9 and TRBJ2-5, with a weak D call TRBD2 (5 bases). Trimming took off 4 bases at V and 5 bases at J, with 18 bases between the two ends. Germline CDR1 is SGDLS and CDR2 is YYNGEE. The CDR3 length is 15 residues.

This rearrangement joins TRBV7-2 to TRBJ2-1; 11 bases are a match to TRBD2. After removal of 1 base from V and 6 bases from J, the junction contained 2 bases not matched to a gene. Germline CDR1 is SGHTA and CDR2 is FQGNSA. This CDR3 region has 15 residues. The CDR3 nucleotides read TGTGCCAGCAGCTTAGACCTAGCGGGGGGCAATGAGCAGTTCTTC. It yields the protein CASSLDLAGGNEQFF. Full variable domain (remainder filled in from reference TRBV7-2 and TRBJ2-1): GAGVSQSPSNKVTEKGKDVELRCDPISGHTALYWYRQSLGQGLEFLIYFQGNSAPDKSGLPSDRFSAERTGGSVSTLTIQRTQQEDSAVYLCASSLDLAGGNEQFFGPGTRLTVL.

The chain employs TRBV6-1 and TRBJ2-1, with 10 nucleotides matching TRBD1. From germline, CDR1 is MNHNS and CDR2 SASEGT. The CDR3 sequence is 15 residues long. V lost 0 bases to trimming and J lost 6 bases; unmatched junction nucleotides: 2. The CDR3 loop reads CASSEADRGGNEQFF. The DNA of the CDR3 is TGTGCCAGCAGTGAAGCGGACAGGGGGGGCAATGAGCAGTTCTTC.

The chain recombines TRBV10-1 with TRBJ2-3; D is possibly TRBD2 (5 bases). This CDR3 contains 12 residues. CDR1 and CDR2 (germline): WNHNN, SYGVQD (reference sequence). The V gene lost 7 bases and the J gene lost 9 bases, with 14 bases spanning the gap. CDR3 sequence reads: CASIILGTTQYF. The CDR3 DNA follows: TGCGCCAGCATTATACTAGGCACCACGCAGTATTTT.

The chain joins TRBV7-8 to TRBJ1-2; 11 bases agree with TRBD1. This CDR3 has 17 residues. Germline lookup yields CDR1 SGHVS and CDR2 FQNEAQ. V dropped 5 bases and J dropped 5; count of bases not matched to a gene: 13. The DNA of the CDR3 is TGTGCCAGCAGCCCATTTGCCGGGACAGGGGGAAGGTATGGCTACACCTTC. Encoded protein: CASSPFAGTGGRYGYTF.

The CDR3 DNA follows: TGTGCCAGCAGCCTCATCGGGGGGGGTCCGTACGAGCAGTACTTC. Residues: CASSLIGGGPYEQYF. The rearrangement joins TRBV11-2 to TRBJ2-7, with 8 bases fitting TRBD2. From germline, CDR1 is SGHAT and CDR2 FQNNGV. The length of the CDR3 is 15 residues. After removal of 5 bases from V and 4 bases from J, the junction contained 10 bases not matched to a gene.

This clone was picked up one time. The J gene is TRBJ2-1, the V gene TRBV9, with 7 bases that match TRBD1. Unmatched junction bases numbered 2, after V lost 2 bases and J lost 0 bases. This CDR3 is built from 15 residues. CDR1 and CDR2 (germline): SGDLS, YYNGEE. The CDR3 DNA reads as TGTGCCAGCAGCGTTACAGGGGCCTCCTACAATGAGCAGTTCTTC. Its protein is CASSVTGASYNEQFF.

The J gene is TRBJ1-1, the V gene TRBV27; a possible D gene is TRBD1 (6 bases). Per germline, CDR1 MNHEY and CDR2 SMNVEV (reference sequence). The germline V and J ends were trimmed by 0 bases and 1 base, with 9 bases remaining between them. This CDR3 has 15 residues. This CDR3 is CASSLSGHWNTEAFF. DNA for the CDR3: TGTGCCAGCAGTTTATCGGGACACTGGAACACTGAAGCTTTCTTT.

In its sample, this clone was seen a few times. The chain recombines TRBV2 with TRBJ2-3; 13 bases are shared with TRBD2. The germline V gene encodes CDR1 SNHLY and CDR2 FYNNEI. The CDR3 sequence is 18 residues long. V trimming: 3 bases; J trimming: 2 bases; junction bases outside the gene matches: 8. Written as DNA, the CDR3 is TGTGCCAGCAGTGAGTTGGGACTAGCGGGACCCGACACAGATACGCAGTATTTT. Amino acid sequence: CASSELGLAGPDTDTQYF.

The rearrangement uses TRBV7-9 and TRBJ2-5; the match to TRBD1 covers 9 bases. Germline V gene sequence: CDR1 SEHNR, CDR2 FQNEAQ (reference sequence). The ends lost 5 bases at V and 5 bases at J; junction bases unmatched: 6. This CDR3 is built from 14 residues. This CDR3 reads CASSQWDRAETQYF. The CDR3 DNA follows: TGTGCCAGCAGCCAATGGGACAGGGCGGAGACCCAGTACTTC.

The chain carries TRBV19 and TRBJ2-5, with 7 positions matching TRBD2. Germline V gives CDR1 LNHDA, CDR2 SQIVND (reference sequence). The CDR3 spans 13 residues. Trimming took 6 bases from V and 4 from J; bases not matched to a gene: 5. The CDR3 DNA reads TGTGCCAGTAGCGGGGGGAGGGGAGAGACCCAGTACTTC. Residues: CASSGGRGETQYF.

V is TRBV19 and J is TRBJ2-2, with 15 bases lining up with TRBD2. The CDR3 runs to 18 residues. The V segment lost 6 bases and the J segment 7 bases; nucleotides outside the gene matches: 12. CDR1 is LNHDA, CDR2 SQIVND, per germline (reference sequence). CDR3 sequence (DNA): TGTGCCAGTAGCCCACTCGGACTAGCGGGAGGGCCCGGCGGGGAGCTGTTTTTT. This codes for CASSPLGLAGGPGGELFF.

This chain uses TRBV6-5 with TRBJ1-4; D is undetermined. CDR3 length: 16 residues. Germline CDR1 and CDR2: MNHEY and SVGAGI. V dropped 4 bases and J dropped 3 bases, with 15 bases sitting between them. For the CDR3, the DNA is TGTGCCAGCAGTTCCATTTACGGGTTTTCTAATGAAAAACTGTTTTTT. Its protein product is CASSSIYGFSNEKLFF.

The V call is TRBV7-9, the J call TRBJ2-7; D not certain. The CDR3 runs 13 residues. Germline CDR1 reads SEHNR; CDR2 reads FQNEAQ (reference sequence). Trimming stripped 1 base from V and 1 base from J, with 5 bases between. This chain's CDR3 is CASSLVLSYEQYF. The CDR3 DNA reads TGTGCCAGCAGCTTAGTGCTATCCTACGAGCAGTACTTC.

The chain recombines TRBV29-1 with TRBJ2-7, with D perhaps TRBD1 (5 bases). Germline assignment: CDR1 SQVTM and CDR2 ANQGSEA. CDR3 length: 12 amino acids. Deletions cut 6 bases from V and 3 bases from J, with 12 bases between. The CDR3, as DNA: TGCAGCGTCGAATACCAGGGCTACGAGCAGTACTTC. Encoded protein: CSVEYQGYEQYF.

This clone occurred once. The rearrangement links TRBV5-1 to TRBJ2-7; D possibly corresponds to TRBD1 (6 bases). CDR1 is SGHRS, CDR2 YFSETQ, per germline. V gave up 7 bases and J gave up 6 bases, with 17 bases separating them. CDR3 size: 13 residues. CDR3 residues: CASRPDGQSEQYF. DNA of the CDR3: TGCGCCAGCCGTCCAGATGGACAGTCCGAGCAGTACTTC.

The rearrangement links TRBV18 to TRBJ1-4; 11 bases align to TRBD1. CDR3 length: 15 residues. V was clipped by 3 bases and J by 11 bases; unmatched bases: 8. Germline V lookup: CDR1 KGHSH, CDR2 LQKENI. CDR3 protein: CASSPLKGQGEKLFF. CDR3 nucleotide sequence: TGTGCCAGCTCACCCCTTAAGGGACAGGGGGAGAAACTGTTTTTT.

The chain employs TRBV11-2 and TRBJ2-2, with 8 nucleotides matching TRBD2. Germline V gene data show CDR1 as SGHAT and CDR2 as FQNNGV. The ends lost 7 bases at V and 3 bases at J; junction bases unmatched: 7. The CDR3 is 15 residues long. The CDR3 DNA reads TGTGCCAGCACTCCGGGCGGGGGGCACACCGGGGAGCTGTTTTTT. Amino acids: CASTPGGGHTGELFF.

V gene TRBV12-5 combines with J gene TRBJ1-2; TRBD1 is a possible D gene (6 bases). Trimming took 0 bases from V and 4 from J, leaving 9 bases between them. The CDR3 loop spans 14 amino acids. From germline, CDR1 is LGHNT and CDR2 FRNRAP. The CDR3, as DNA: TGTGCTAGTGGTTTGGTACCGGACAGCTATGGCTACACCTTC. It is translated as CASGLVPDSYGYTF.

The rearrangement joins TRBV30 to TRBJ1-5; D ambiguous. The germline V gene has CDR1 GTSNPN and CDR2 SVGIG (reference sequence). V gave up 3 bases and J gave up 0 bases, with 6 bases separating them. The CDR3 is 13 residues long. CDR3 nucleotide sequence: TGTGCCTGGAGCGAGGGTAGCAATCAGCCCCAGCATTTT. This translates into CAWSEGSNQPQHF.

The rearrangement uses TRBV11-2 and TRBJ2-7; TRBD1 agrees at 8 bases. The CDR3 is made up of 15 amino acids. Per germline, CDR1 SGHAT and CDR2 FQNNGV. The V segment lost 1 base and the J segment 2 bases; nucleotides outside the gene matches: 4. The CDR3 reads CASSLVPRGPYEQYF. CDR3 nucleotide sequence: TGTGCCAGCAGCTTAGTACCCAGGGGGCCCTACGAGCAGTACTTC.

The CDR3 DNA is TGTGCCAGCAGTACGGACAGGGGATCAGAGACCCAGTACTTC. Translation: CASSTDRGSETQYF. The chain is built from TRBV2 and TRBJ2-5; 9 bases agree with TRBD1. CDR1 and CDR2 (germline): SNHLY, FYNNEI. The CDR3 length is 14 residues. J lost 4 bases, V lost 5 bases, and 5 bases had no gene match.

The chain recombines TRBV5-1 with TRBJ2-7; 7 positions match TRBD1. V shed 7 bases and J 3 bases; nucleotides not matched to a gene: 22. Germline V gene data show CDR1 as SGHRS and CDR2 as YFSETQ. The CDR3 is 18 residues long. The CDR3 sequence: CASGYGTGTAVSNYEQYF. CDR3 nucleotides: TGCGCCAGCGGCTATGGCACCGGGACAGCCGTGTCCAACTACGAGCAGTACTTC.

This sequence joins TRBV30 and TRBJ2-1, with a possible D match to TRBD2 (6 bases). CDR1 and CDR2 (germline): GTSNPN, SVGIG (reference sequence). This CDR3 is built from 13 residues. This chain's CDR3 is CALKGGAYNEQFF. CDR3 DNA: TGTGCTCTCAAGGGCGGGGCCTACAATGAGCAGTTCTTC. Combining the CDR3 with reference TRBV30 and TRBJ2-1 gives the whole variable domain SQTIHQWPATLVQPVGSPLSLECTVEGTSNPNLYWYRQAAGRGLQLLFYSVGIGQISSEVPQNLSASRPQDRQFILSSKKLLLSDSGFYLCALKGGAYNEQFFGPGTRLTVL.

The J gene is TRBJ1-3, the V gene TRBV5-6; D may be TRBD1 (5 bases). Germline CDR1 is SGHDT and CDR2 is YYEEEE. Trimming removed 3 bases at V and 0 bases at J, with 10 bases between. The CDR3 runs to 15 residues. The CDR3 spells CASSSRGFSGNTIYF. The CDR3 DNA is TGTGCCAGCAGCTCTAGGGGTTTCTCTGGAAACACCATATATTTT.